The present entry profiles one TCR beta chain with its context. These data originate in a study of CD8+ T cells in alopecia areata. About the research overall: Treated patients were given oral tofacitinib, which was dosed at 5 to 10 mg twice daily.

This sample's treatment: oral pan-JAK inhibitor, 5-10 mg twice daily. The CDR3 is made up of 19 amino acids. The germline V gene encodes CDR1 SGHTA and CDR2 FQGNSA. Trimming removed 2 bases from V and 0 bases from J; junction bases left unmatched: 14. Investigators isolated RNA and reverse transcribed it into cDNA to act as the sequencing template. The method was immunoSEQ multiplex PCR; TCRdb's version includes in-frame clones alone and lacks a portion of them. This table has over 150,000 clones, 58% appearing once. V usage is TRBV7-2 and J usage is TRBJ1-2; 8 bases are shared with TRBD1. The sequencing used CD4+ T cells sorted from blood, collected at week 24, from a patient treated with tofacitinib. The clonotype was recovered from a human donor with alopecia areata. CDR3 residues: CASSLNRGTMLIANYGYTF. DNA of the CDR3: TGTGCCAGCAGCTTAAACAGGGGGACAATGCTCATAGCTAACTATGGCTACACCTTC.